This T cell receptor (beta chain) is from a study of blood T cells in healthy people across ages. A J-beta primer mix and a sample-barcoded 5' primer were used in a second PCR of about 7 to 12 cycles. Using its own MiXCR run on the 5' RACE reads, TCRdb lists one record per CDR3 protein. Of some 850,000 distinct CDR3 sequences listed, around a quarter were seen once; the top ten hold around 2.9%. Trimming removed 6 bases from V and 6 bases from J, with 17 bases in between. Germline V gene sequence: CDR1 LGHNT, CDR2 FRNRAP. This CDR3 is 14 amino acids long. Only a few counts were recorded for this clonotype. This same sample was also taken into another study, of T cells of mothers and their children. According to that study: Nine systemically healthy Caucasian donors: three mothers, six children.

J is TRBJ2-5 and V is TRBV12-5; D unclear. Sequencing was carried out using blood. The source of this sequence is a boy between 10 and 17 years old in good health. The DNA of the CDR3 is TGTGCTAGTGGACTCGACCGCATCGGCCAGACCCAGTACTTC. It codes for CASGLDRIGQTQYF.